The source of this T cell receptor beta chain is a study of molecular identifiers for immune sequencing clone quantification. Looking at the study overall: Naive CD8 RNA (20,000 or 100,000 cells) was divided into five aliquots, with four sequenced.

The germline V gene encodes CDR1 SNHLY and CDR2 FYNNEI. V shed 0 bases, J shed 8 bases, and the junction held 12 bases outside the gene matches. There are 19 residues in the CDR3. General study results and limits: Underestimation of highly expanded clone sizes could arise where identical TCR molecules share a barcode.

In regard to this clonotype: Its antigen is as yet unknown.

TCRdb independently ran MiXCR on the PCR reads; one entry per CDR3 protein. The sample holds about 640,000 distinct CDR3 sequences, 15% to 20% seen once. This chain links TRBV2 with TRBJ1-6; 11 bases align to TRBD1. Sample: naive CD8+ T cells from blood, with Jurkat cell RNA spiked in. Specified subset: FACS-sorted CD8+CD4-CCR7+CD45RA+ naive T cells. The TCR originated in a human donor in good health. Some libraries in this study had Jurkat cell RNA spiked in. In DNA form, the CDR3 reads TGTGCCAGCAGTGAAGCGCGATCTCGTAGGACAGGGGGCGATTCACCCCTCCACTTT. Translating gives CASSEARSRRTGGDSPLHF.